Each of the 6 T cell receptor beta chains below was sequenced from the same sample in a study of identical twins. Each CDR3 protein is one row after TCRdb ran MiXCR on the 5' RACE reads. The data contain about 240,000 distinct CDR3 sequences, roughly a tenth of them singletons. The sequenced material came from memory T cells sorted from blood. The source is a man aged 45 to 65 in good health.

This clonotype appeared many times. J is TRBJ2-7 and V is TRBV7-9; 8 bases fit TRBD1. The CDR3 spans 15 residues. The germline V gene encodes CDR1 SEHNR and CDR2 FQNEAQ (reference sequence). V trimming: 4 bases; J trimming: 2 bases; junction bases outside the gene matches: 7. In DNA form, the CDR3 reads TGTGCCAGCAGCTCCCCCTCGACAGGGGCCTACGAGCAGTACTTC. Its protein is CASSSPSTGAYEQYF.

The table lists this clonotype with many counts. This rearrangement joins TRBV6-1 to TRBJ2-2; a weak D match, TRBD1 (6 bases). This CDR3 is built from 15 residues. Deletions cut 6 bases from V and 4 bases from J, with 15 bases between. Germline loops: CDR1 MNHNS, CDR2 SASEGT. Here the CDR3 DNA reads TGTGCCAGCAGACGAACAGGGAGCGGCACCGGGGAGCTGTTTTTT. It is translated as CASRRTGSGTGELFF.

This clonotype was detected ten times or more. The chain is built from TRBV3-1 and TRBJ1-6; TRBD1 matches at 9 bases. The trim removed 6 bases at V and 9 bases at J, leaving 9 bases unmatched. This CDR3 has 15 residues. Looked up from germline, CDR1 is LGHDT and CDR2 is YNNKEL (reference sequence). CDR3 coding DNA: TGTGCCAGCAGATCAACAGGGGGCAGGGTTTCACCCCTCCACTTT. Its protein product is CASRSTGGRVSPLHF.

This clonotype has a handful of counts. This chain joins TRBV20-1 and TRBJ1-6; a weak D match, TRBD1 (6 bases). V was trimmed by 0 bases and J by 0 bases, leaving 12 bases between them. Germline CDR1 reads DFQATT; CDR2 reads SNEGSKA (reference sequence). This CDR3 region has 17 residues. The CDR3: CSARDQGLSSYNSPLHF. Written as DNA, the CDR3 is TGCAGTGCTAGAGATCAGGGGCTCAGCTCCTATAATTCACCCCTCCACTTT.

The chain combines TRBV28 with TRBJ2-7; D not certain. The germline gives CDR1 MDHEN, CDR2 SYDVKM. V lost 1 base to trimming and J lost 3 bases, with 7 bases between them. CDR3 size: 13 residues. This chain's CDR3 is CASSLSLIYEQYF. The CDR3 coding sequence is TGTGCCAGCAGTTTATCCCTTATCTACGAGCAGTACTTC.

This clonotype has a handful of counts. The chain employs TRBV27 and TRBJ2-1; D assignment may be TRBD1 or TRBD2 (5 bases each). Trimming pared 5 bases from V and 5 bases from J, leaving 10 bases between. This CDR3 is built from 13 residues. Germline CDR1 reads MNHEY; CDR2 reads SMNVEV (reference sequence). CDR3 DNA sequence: TGTGCCAGCAGTAGGGACCTTAACAATGAGCAGTTCTTC. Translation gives CASSRDLNNEQFF.